These T cell receptor beta chains were read from a single sample in a study of CD8+ T cells in alopecia areata. The data were produced by immunoSEQ multiplex PCR, yet TCRdb's version contains in-frame clones alone and is incomplete. This sample has roughly 220,000 clones, with roughly two fifths found just once. The sequencing used CD4+ T cells sorted from blood, collected at roughly week 30, from a patient treated with tofacitinib. The receptors originated from a human donor with alopecia areata. CDR3s include the opening cysteine and the closing phenylalanine or tryptophan. A D gene is named only where the DNA matches it firmly. The size entry is marked missing in some rows and otherwise reads once, few, many or a size class.

-,TRBJ2-5,TRBV30,-,TGTGCCTGGAGTCGCGGGACGGTCCAAGAGACCCAGTACTTC,CAWSRGTVQETQYF
-,TRBJ1-2,TRBV2,-,TGTGCCAGCAGTGACAGAAACTATGGCTACACCTTC,CASSDRNYGYTF
-,TRBJ1-1,TRBV4-2,-,TGTGCCAGCAGCCAAGATCTGGAGAGGGGGGCTTTCTTT,CASSQDLERGAFF
TRBD1,TRBJ1-1,TRBV5-1,-,TGCGCCAGCAGCTTCCCCGGGACAGGGGAGGCTGAAGCTTTCTTT,CASSFPGTGEAEAFF
-,TRBJ1-5,TRBV30,-,TGTGCCTGGAGCCCCAACAGGGTAGGGCAGCCCCAGCATTTT,CAWSPNRVGQPQHF
-,TRBJ2-3,TRBV25-1,few,TGTGCCAGCAGTATAACCACAGATACGCAGTATTTT,CASSITTDTQYF
-,TRBJ1-5,TRBV6-1,-,TGTGCCAGCATTGGGGCCCTACAGCGCAATCAGCCCCAGCATTTT,CASIGALQRNQPQHF
-,TRBJ2-3,TRBV2,few,TGTGCCAGCAGGGGAAGGGACGGGACAGATACGCAGTATTTT,CASRGRDGTDTQYF
-,TRBJ1-2,TRBV2,-,TGTGCCAGGAAGGACGCAACTTATGGCTACACCTTC,CARKDATYGYTF
TRBD1,TRBJ2-1,TRBV25-1,-,TGTGCCAGCAGTGATCCTCGACAGGGGACTTACAATGAGCAGTTCTTC,CASSDPRQGTYNEQFF
TRBD1,TRBJ2-1,TRBV25-1,-,TGTGCCAGCAGTTCAACAGGGGGCGCGTACAATGAGCAGTTCTTC,CASSSTGGAYNEQFF
-,TRBJ2-7,TRBV6-6,-,TGTGCCAGCAGTTCTTTCTCCGGGCCCTACGAGCAGTACTTC,CASSSFSGPYEQYF
-,TRBJ1-1,TRBV7-2,many,TGTGCCAGCAGCGAACACACTGAAGCTTTCTTT,CASSEHTEAFF
-,TRBJ1-3,TRBV19,few,TGTGCCAGTAGTACCGGACGATCTGGAAACACCATATATTTT,CASSTGRSGNTIYF
-,TRBJ1-6,TRBV11-2,-,TGTGCCAGCAGCTTAGTAGCAGGCAGCCATTCACCCCTCCACTTT,CASSLVAGSHSPLHF
TRBD1,TRBJ2-5,TRBV29-1,-,TGCAGCGTTGAAGATCAGGGACAGGGAGCAAACGACTGGCAAGAGACCCAGTACTTC,CSVEDQGQGANDWQETQYF
-,TRBJ2-4,TRBV5-1,few,TGCGCCAGCAGCCCTCTGGGTGACAAAAACATTCAGTACTTC,CASSPLGDKNIQYF
-,TRBJ2-2,TRBV5-1,-,TGCGCCAGCAGCCTGGCCGGGTTGAACACCGGGGAGCTGTTTTTT,CASSLAGLNTGELFF
TRBD1,TRBJ2-2,TRBV13,-,TGTGCCAGCAGCTACCGGGACAGGGGGACCGGGGAGCTGTTTTTT,CASSYRDRGTGELFF
-,TRBJ2-2,TRBV4-1,-,TGCGCCAGCAGCCAAGGGATCCCAATGCACACCGGGGAGCTGTTTTTT,CASSQGIPMHTGELFF
-,TRBJ2-2,TRBV29-1,-,TGCAGCGTGGGGCCGGAGGACAGGAACACCGGGGAGCTGTTTTTT,CSVGPEDRNTGELFF
-,TRBJ2-7,TRBV19,-,TGTGCCAGTAGAGACGGGGGCGAGCAGTACTTC,CASRDGGEQYF
-,TRBJ1-2,TRBV6-1,-,TGTGCCAGCGTTACCCGGGACGGATACAACTATGGCTACACCTTC,CASVTRDGYNYGYTF
TRBD2,TRBJ2-1,TRBV7-9,-,TGTGCCAGCAGCTCCCGGACTAGCGGGAGGGCCAGCTCCTACAATGAGCAGTTCTTC,CASSSRTSGRASSYNEQFF
TRBD2,TRBJ2-3,TRBV2,-,TGTGCCAGCAGTCGGGAGGGCCGGGGAGATACGCAGTATTTT,CASSREGRGDTQYF
-,TRBJ2-5,TRBV6-1,-,TGTGCCAGCAGCCCCACAGGCAAAGAGACCCAGTACTTC,CASSPTGKETQYF
-,TRBJ1-1,TRBV29-1,-,TGCAGCGTTGGTCGGGGGCAGGTTGAAGCTTTCTTT,CSVGRGQVEAFF
TRBD1,TRBJ2-1,TRBV7-9,-,TGTGCCAGCAGCTTAAACAGAAACACGGGACAGGGGCAGTTCTTC,CASSLNRNTGQGQFF
-,TRBJ2-1,TRBV4-2,few,TGTGCCAGCAGCCAAGAAGGGACGGGTTTGAACCATGAGCAGTTCTTC,CASSQEGTGLNHEQFF
TRBD1,TRBJ1-1,TRBV6-5,-,TGTGCCAGCAGTTACTCGACAGGGGACACTGAAGCTTTCTTT,CASSYSTGDTEAFF
TRBD2,TRBJ2-7,TRBV4-1,few,TGCGCCAGCAGCCAGGTACTAGCGGGAGTAGGTTACGAGCAGTACTTC,CASSQVLAGVGYEQYF
-,TRBJ1-1,TRBV5-1,few,TGCGCCAGCAGCTCGGGATTTGAGAACACTGAAGCTTTCTTT,CASSSGFENTEAFF
-,TRBJ1-6,TRBV7-9,once,TGTGCCAGCAGCTGGAGGAAGCCACCCCTCCACTTT,CASSWRKPPLHF
-,TRBJ2-7,TRBV7-6,few,TGTGCCAGCTCGGTGGGGAACAACTACGAGCAGTACTTC,CASSVGNNYEQYF
-,TRBJ2-7,TRBV6-1,-,TGTGCCAGCAGTGGGTACTACGAGCAGTACTTC,CASSGYYEQYF
-,TRBJ1-1,TRBV9,many,TGTAACTTTGAGGAGGCTGAAGCTTTCTTT,CNFEEAEAFF
-,TRBJ2-5,TRBV4-1,few,TGCGCCAGCAGCCAAGATCTCCGGGGGGCGGGTAGGGAGACCCAGTACTTC,CASSQDLRGAGRETQYF
-,TRBJ2-2,TRBV7-9,few,TGTGCCAGCACCTCACCCCGGGGGCAGCCAACGAACACCGGGGAGCTGTTTTTT,CASTSPRGQPTNTGELFF
TRBD1,TRBJ1-5,TRBV6-1,-,TGTGCCAGCAGTGAAGTCTCAGGGGGCGGCAATCAGCCCCAGCATTTT,CASSEVSGGGNQPQHF
-,TRBJ2-7,TRBV29-1,few,TGCAGCGTTGCCCCTCCGGGACGAAGTACCTACGAGCAGTACTTC,CSVAPPGRSTYEQYF